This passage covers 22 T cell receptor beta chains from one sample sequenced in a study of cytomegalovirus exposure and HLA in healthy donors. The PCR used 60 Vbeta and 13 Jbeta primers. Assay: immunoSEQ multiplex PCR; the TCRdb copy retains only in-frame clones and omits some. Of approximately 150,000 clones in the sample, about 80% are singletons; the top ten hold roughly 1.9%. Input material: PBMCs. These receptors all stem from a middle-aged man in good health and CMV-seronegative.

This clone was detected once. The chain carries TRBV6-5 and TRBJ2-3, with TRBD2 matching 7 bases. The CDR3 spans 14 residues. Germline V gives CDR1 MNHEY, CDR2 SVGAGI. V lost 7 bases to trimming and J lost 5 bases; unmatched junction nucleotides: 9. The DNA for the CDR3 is TGTGCCAGCACCGGGACTACCGGAGGAGATACGCAGTATTTT. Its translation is CASTGTTGGDTQYF.

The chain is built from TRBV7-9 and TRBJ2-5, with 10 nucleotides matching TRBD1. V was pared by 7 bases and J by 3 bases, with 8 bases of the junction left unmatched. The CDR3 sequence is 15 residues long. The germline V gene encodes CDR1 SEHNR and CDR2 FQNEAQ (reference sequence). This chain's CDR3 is CASTRWDRGEETQYF. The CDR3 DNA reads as TGTGCCAGCACCCGGTGGGACAGGGGCGAAGAGACCCAGTACTTC.

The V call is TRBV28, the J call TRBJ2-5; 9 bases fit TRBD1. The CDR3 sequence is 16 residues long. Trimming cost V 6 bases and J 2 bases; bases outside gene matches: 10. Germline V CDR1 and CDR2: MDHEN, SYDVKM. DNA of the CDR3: TGTGCCAGCAGGGACTCCGGGACAGGGTGGCAAGAGACCCAGTACTTC. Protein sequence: CASRDSGTGWQETQYF.

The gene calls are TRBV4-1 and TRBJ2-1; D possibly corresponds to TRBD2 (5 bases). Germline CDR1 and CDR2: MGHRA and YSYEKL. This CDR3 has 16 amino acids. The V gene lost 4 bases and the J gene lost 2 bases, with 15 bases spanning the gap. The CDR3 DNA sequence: TGCGCCAGCAGCCCGGGAAGAGGTCTTACCTACAATGAGCAGTTCTTC. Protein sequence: CASSPGRGLTYNEQFF.

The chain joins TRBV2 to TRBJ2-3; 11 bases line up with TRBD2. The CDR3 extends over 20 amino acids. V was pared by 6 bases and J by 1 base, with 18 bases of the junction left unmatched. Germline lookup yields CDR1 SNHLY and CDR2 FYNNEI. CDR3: CASRRRPTSGSPNGTDTQYF. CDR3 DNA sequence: TGTGCCAGCAGGCGGCGACCTACTAGCGGGAGCCCTAATGGCACAGATACGCAGTATTTT.

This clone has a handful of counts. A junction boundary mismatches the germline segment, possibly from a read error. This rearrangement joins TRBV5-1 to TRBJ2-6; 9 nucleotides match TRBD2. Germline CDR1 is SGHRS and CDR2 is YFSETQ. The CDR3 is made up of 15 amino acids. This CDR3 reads CASSPTSGGANGLTF. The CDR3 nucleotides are TGCGCCAGCAGCCCGACTAGCGGTGGGGCCAACGGCCTGACTTTC.

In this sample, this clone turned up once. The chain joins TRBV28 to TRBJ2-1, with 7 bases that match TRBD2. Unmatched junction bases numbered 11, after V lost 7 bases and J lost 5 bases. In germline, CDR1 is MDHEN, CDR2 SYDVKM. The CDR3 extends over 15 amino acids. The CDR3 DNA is TGTGCCAGCACCTTCCTGGCTAGCGGAAACAATGAGCAGTTCTTC. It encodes CASTFLASGNNEQFF.

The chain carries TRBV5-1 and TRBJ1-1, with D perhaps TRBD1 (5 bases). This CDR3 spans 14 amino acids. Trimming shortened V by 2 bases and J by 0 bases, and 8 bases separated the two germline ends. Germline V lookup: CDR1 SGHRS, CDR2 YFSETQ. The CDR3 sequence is CASSFAGVNTEAFF. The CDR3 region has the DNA TGCGCCAGCAGCTTCGCGGGGGTGAACACTGAAGCTTTCTTT.

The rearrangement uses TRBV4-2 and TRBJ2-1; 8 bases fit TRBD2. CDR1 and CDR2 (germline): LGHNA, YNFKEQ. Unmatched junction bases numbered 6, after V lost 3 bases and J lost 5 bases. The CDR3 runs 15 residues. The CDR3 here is CASSQELAENNEQFF. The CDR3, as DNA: TGTGCCAGCAGCCAGGAACTAGCGGAGAACAATGAGCAGTTCTTC.

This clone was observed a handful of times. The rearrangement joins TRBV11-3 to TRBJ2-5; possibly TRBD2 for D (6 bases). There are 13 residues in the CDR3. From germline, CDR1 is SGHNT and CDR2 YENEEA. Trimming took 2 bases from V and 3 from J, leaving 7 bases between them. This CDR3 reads CASSLIAEETQYF. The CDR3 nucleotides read TGTGCCAGCAGCTTAATAGCGGAAGAGACCCAGTACTTC.

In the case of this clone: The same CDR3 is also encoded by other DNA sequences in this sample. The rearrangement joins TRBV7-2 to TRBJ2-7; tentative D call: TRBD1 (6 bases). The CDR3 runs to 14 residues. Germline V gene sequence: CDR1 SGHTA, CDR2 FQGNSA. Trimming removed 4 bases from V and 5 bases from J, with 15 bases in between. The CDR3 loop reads CASSSWTARHEQYF. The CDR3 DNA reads TGTGCCAGCAGCTCTTGGACAGCGAGACACGAGCAGTACTTC.

CDR3 sequence (DNA): TGTGCCAGCAGTTACCAGGGGATGGATGGCTACACCTTC. It encodes CASSYQGMDGYTF. J is TRBJ1-2 and V is TRBV6-5; D perhaps matches TRBD1 (6 bases). The germline gives CDR1 MNHEY, CDR2 SVGAGI. Trimming took 2 bases from V and 6 from J, leaving 10 bases between them. The CDR3 contains 13 residues.

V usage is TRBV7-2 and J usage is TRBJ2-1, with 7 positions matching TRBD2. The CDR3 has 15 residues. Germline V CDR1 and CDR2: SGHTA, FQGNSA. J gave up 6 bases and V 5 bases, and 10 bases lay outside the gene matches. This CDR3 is CASSPEGGAGNEQFF. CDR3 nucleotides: TGTGCCAGCAGCCCCGAGGGAGGGGCTGGCAATGAGCAGTTCTTC.

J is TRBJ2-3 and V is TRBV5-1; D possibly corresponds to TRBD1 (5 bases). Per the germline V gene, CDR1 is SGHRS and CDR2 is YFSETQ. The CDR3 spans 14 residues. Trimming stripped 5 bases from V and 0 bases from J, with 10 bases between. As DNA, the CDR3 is TGCGCCAGCAGGAGGACATCCAGCACAGATACGCAGTATTTT. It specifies CASRRTSSTDTQYF.

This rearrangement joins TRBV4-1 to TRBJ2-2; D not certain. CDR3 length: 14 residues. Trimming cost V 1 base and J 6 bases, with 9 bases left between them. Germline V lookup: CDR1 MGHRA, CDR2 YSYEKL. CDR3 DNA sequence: TGCGCCAGCAGCCAAGGTGTAGGAGCCGGGGAGCTGTTTTTT. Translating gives CASSQGVGAGELFF.

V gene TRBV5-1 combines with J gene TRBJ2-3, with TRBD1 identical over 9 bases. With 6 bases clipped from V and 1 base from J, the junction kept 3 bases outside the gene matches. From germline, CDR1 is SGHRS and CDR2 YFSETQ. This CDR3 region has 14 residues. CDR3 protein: CASTNRGRTDTQYF. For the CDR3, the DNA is TGCGCCAGCACTAACAGGGGGCGCACAGATACGCAGTATTTT.

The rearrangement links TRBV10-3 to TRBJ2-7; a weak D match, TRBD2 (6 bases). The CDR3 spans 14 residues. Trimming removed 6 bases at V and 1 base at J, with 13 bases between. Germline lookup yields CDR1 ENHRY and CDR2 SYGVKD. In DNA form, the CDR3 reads TGTGCCATCAGATCCGGGAGCTCGTCCTACGAGCAGTACTTC. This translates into CAIRSGSSSYEQYF.

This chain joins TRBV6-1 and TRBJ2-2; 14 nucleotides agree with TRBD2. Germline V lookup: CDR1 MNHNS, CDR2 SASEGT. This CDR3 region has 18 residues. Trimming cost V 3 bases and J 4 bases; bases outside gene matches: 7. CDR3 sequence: CASSDRLAGGPGTGELFF. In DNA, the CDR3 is TGTGCCAGCAGTGACCGACTAGCGGGAGGGCCGGGCACCGGGGAGCTGTTTTTT.

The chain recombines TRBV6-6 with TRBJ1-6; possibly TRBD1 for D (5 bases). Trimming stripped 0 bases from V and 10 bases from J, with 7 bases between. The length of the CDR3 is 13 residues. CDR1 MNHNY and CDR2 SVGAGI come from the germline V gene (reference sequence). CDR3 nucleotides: TGTGCCAGCAGTTACTCCTGGGGCTCACCCCTCCACTTT. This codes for CASSYSWGSPLHF.

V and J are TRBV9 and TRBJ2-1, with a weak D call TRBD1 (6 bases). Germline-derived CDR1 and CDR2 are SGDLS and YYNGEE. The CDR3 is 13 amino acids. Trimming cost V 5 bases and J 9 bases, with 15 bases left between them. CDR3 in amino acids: CASRQGMWGEQFF. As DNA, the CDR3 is TGTGCCAGCAGGCAGGGGATGTGGGGTGAGCAGTTCTTC.

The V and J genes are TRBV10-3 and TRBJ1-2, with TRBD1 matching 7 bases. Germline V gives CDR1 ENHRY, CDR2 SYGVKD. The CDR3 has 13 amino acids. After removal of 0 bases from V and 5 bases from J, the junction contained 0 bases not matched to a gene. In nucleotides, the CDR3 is TGTGCCATCAGTGAGTCGGACAGGTATGGCTACACCTTC. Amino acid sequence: CAISESDRYGYTF.

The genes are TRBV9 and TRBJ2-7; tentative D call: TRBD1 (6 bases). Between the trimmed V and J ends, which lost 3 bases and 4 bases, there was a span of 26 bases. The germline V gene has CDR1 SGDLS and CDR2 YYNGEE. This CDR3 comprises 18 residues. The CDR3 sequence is CASSGATGRPGPGYEQYF. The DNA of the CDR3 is TGTGCCAGCAGCGGAGCCACAGGGCGGCCAGGTCCTGGTTACGAGCAGTACTTC.